This TCR beta chain was documented in a study of patients and donors after allogeneic stem cell transplantation. The CDR3 consists of 15 residues. The trim removed 5 bases at V and 8 bases at J, leaving 8 bases unmatched. TCRdb reanalysed the RT-PCR reads using MiXCR and keeps one entry per CDR3 protein. The sample contains more than 850,000 distinct CDR3 sequences, about a sixth of which appear only once. This clonotype has a count of ten or more. The source material was blood, either unsorted or a sorted T cell fraction (not recorded which). J is TRBJ2-3 and V is TRBV12-3 or TRBV12-4; 12 bases are a match to TRBD1. The TCR originated in a human donor who was either an allogeneic HSCT recipient or a stem cell or donor lymphocyte infusion donor (not recorded which). It is not recorded whose cells these are; they may come from a transplant donor. The CDR3 DNA reads as TGTGCCAGCAGTCCCGGGACAGGGGGCATTGGTACGCAGTATTTT. Amino acids: CASSPGTGGIGTQYF.